The 2 T cell receptor beta chains given below trace back to one sample, sequenced in a study of blood T cells in healthy people across ages. A J-beta primer mix and a sample-barcoded 5' primer were used in a second PCR of roughly 6 to 11 cycles. MiXCR was run by TCRdb on the 5' RACE reads, yielding one entry per CDR3 protein. The table records fewer than 700,000 distinct CDR3 sequences, 35% to 50% of them present only once. Sample: blood. These receptors came from a man older than 75 in good health.

The CDR3 nucleotides read TGTGCCAGCAGCTCTTCGACAGGCTCCAGCCACTTT. As protein: CASSSSTGSSHF. This rearrangement joins TRBV7-2 to TRBJ1-6, with D maybe TRBD1 (6 bases). The CDR3 spans 12 residues. From germline, CDR1 is SGHTA and CDR2 FQGNSA. Between the trimmed V and J ends, which lost 4 bases and 18 bases, there was a span of 16 bases.

About this clonotype itself: It may be a read error: a sequence one base away is much more abundant. The V and J genes are TRBV6-2 or TRBV6-3 and TRBJ2-7; tentative D call: TRBD2 (5 bases). Germline V gives CDR1 MNHEY, CDR2 SVGEGT. This CDR3 has 12 residues. The CDR3: CVSSGVSYEQYF. CDR3 bases: TGTGTCAGCAGCGGCGTCTCCTACGAGCAGTACTTC.